The clone carrying this T cell receptor beta chain was observed a few times. Its antigen is as yet unknown. This record belongs to a study of response to subunit inactivated influenza vaccine. TCRdb processed the RT-PCR reads anew with MiXCR; each CDR3 protein has one entry. The sample lists fewer than 650,000 distinct CDR3 sequences; over 10% were seen once. V lost 2 bases, J lost 2 bases, and 10 bases lay in between. There are 15 residues in the CDR3. Findings and caveats of the study: The authors suggested that few new T cells are recruited per seasonal influenza vaccination.

The receptor was derived from a man aged 50 or older who received an inactivated influenza vaccine. The source was PBMCs from blood, collected more than 35 days after vaccination. The genes are TRBV12-3 or TRBV12-4 and TRBJ1-5; D gene ambiguous. The CDR3 nucleotides are TGTGCCAGCAGTTTAATGGCAGGCCGCAATCAGCCCCAGCATTTT. The encoded protein is CASSLMAGRNQPQHF.